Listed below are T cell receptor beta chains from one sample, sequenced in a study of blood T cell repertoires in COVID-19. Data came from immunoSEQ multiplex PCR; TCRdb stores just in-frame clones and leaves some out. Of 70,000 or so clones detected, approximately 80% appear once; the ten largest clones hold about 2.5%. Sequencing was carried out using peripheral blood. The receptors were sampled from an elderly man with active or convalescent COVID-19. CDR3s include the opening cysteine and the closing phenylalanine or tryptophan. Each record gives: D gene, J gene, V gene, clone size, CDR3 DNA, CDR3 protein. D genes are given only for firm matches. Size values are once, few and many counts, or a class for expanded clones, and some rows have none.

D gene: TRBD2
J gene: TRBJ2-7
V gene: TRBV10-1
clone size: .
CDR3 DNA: TGCGCCAGCAGTGATGCGGGGGACGAGCAGTACTTC
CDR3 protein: CASSDAGDEQYF

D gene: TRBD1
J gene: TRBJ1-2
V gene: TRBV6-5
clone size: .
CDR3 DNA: TGTGCCAGCAGGCGACAGGGGGCGCGGAGCTATGGCTACACCTTC
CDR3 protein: CASRRQGARSYGYTF

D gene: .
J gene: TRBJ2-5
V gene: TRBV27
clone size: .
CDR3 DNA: TGTGCCAGCAGTCCATACTACTTAGAAACGGAGACCCAGTACTTC
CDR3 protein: CASSPYYLETETQYF

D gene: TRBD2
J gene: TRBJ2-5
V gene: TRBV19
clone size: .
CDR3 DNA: TGTGCCAGTACCACCACGGCCCCCGGACTAGCGGGGGTACAAGAGACCCAGTACTTC
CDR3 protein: CASTTTAPGLAGVQETQYF

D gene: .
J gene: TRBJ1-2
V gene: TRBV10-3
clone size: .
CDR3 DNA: TGTGCCGCAGCAAAACAGGGCAACTATGGCTACACCTTC
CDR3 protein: CAAAKQGNYGYTF

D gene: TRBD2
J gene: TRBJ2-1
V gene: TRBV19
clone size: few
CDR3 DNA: TGTGCCAGTAGTCCGTCTAGCGGGGGGGCCCATGAGCAGTTCTTC
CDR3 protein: CASSPSSGGAHEQFF

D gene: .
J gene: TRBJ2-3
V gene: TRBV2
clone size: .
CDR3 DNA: TGTGCCAGCAGGGCTACCGGGATCCCCACAGATACGCAGTATTTT
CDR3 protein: CASRATGIPTDTQYF

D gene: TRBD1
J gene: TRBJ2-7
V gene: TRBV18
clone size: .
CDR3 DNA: TGTGCCAGCTCAGACCGGACAGGGGCCTACGAGCAGTACTTC
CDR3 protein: CASSDRTGAYEQYF

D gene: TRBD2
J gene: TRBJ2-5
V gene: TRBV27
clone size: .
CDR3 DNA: TGTGCCAGCCCCGGGCTAGCGGGAGGGAAAGAGACCCAGTACTTC
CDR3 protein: CASPGLAGGKETQYF

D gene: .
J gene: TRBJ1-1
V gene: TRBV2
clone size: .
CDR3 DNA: TGTGCCAGCAGGCCGGACACTGAAGCTTTCTTT
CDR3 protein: CASRPDTEAFF

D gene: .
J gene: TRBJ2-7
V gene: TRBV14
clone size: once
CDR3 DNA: TGTGCCAGCAGCCAAGGAGACACGCGGTACTTC
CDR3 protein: CASSQGDTRYF

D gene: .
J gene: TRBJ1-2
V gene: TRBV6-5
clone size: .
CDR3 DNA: TGTGCCAGCAGACCACAGGGAAACTATGGCTACACCTTC
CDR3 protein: CASRPQGNYGYTF

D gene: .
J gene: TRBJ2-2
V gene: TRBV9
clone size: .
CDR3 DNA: TGTGCCAGCAACCGCGGAAAGAACACCGGGGAGCTGTTTTTT
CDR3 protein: CASNRGKNTGELFF

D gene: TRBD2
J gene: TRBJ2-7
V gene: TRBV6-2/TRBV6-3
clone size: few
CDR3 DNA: TGTGCCAGCAGTTACCGACTAGCGGGAAGGCCCTCCTACGAGCAGTACTTC
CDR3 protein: CASSYRLAGRPSYEQYF

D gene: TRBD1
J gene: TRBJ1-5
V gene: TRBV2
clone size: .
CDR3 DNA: TGTGCCAGCAACAGGGGGCATGGCAATCAGCCCCAGCATTTT
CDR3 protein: CASNRGHGNQPQHF

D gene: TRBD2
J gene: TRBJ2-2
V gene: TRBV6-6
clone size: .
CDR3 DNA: TGTGCCAGCAGCCTTTTGCGGGAGTCCGGGGAGCTGTTTTTT
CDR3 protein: CASSLLRESGELFF

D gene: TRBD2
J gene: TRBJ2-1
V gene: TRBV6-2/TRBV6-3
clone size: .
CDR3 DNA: TGTGCCAGCAGTCAATTCATAGCGGGAGTGGGTAATGAGCAGTTCTTC
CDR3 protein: CASSQFIAGVGNEQFF

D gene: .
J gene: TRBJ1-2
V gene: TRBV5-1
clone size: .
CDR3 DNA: TGCGCCAGCAGCCAGACAGGCCCTTATGGCTACACCTTC
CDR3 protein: CASSQTGPYGYTF

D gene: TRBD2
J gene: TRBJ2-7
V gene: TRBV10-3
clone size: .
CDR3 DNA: TGTGCCATCAGTGAGTCAATTCCCGGGACTAGAGAGGGCGAGCAGTACTTC
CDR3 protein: CAISESIPGTREGEQYF

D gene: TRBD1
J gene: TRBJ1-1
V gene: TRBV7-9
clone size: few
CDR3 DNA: TGTGCCAGCAGCCGCGACAGGGGGCGTGTGGGTATGAACACTGAAGCTTTCTTT
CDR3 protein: CASSRDRGRVGMNTEAFF

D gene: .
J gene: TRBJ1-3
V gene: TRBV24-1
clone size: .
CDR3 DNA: TGTGCCACCAGTGATCCTTGGACAGCCACCTCTGGAAACACCATATATTTT
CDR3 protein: CATSDPWTATSGNTIYF

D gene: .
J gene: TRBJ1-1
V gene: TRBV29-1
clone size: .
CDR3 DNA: TGCAGCTCACGTGGCATGAACACTGAAGCTTTCTTT
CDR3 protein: CSSRGMNTEAFF

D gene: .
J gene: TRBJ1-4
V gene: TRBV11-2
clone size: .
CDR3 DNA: TGTGCCTGCGGGACAACTAATGAAAAACTGTTTTTT
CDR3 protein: CACGTTNEKLFF

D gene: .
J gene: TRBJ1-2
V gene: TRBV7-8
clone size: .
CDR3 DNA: TGTGCCAGCAGCTTAGTAGCGGGTTGGGGCTACACCTTC
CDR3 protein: CASSLVAGWGYTF

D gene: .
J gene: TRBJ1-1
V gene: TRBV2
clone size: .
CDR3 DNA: TGTGCCAGCAGTTTGGAGGGGAACACTGAAGCTTTCTTT
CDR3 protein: CASSLEGNTEAFF

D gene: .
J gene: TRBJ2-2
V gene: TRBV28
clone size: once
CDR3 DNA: TGTGCCAGCAGTAACTCGAACACCGGGGAGCTGTTTTTT
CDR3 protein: CASSNSNTGELFF

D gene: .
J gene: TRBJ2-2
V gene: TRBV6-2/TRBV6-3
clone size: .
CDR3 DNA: TGTGCCAGCAGTTACCGGATTGGAGCCACCGGGGAGCTGTTTTTT
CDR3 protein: CASSYRIGATGELFF

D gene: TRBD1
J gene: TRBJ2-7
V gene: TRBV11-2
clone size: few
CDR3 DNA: TGTGCCAGCAGCTCTACGACAGGGATAGTCTACGAGCAGTACTTC
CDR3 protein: CASSSTTGIVYEQYF

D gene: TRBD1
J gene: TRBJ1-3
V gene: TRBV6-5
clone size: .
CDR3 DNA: TGTGCCAGCAGGGAGACAGGGGTCACTGGAAACACCATATATTTT
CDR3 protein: CASRETGVTGNTIYF

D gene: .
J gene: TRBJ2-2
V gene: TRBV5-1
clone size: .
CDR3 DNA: TGCGCCAGCAGCGCTGGACAACTCAACACCGGGGAGCTGTTTTTT
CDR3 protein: CASSAGQLNTGELFF

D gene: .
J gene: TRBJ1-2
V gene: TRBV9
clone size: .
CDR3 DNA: TGTGCCAGCAGCGTAGCGGGGGACGGCTATGGCTACACCTTC
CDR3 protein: CASSVAGDGYGYTF